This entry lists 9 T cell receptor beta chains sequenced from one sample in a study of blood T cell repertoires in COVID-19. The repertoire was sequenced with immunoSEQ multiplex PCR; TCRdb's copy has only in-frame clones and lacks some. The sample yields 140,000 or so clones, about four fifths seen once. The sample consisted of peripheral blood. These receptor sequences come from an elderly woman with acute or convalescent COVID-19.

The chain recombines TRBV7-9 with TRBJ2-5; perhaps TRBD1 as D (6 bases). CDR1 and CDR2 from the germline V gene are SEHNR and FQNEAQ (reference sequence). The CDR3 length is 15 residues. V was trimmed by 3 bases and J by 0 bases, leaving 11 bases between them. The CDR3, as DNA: TGTGCCAGCAGCTTGGACAGACGGTACCAAGAGACCCAGTACTTC. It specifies CASSLDRRYQETQYF.

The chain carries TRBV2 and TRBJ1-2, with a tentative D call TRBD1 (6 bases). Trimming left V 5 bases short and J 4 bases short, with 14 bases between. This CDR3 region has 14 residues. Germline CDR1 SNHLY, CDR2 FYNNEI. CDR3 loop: CASSYRTDPYGYTF. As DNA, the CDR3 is TGTGCCAGCAGTTATCGGACAGACCCCTATGGCTACACCTTC.

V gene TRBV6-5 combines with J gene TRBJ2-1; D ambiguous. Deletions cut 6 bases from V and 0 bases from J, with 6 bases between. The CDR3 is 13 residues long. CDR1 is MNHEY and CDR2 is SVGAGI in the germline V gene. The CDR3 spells CASRTGSYNEQFF. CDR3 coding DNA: TGTGCCAGCAGGACTGGCTCCTACAATGAGCAGTTCTTC.

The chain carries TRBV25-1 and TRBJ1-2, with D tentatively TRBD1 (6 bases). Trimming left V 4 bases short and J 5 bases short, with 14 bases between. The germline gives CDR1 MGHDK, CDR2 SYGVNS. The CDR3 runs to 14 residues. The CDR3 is CASSGQVSPYGYTF. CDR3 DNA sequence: TGTGCCAGCAGTGGACAGGTCAGCCCTTATGGCTACACCTTC.

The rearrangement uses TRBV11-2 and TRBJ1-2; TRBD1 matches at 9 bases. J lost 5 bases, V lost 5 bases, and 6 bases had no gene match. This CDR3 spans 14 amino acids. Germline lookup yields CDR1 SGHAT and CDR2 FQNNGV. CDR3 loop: CASSRTGAEYGYTF. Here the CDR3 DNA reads TGTGCCAGCAGCCGGACAGGGGCTGAGTATGGCTACACCTTC.

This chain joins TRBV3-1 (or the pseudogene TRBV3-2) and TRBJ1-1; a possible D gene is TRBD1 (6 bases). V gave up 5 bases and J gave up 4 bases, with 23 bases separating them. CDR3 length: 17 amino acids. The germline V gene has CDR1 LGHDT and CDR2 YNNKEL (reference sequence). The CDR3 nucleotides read TGTGCCAGCAGCAACCGGGTGGGCAACAGGGTCGGCACTGAAGCTTTCTTT. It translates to CASSNRVGNRVGTEAFF.

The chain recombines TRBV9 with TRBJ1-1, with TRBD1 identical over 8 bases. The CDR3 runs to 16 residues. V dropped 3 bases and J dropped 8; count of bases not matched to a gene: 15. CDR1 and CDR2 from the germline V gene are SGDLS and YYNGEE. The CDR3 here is CASSAPTGEEGGEAFF. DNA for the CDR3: TGTGCCAGCAGCGCGCCGACAGGGGAGGAGGGAGGAGAAGCTTTCTTT.

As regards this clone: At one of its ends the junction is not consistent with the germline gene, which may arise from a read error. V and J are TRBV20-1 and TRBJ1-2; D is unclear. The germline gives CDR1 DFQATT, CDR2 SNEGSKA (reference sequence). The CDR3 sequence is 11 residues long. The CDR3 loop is CSASHETGYTF. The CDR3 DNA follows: TGCAGCGCTAGCCACGAAACAGGCTACACCTTC.

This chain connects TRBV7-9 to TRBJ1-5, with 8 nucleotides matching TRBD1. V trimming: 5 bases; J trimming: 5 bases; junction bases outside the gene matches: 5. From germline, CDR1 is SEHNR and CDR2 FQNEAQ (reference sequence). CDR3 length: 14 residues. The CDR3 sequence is CASSPDRGYQPQHF. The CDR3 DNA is TGTGCCAGCAGCCCAGACAGGGGCTATCAGCCCCAGCATTTT.